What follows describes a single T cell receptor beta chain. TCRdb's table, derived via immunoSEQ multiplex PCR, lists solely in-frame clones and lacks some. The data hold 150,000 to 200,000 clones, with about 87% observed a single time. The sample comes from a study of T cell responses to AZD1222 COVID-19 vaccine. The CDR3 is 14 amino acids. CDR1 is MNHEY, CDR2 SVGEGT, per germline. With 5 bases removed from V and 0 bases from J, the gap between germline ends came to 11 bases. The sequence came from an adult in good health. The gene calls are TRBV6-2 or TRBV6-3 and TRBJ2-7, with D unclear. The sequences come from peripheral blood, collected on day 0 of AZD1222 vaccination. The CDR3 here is CASSLRASSYEQYF. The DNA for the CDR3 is TGTGCCAGCAGTCTCCGGGCTAGCTCCTACGAGCAGTACTTC.